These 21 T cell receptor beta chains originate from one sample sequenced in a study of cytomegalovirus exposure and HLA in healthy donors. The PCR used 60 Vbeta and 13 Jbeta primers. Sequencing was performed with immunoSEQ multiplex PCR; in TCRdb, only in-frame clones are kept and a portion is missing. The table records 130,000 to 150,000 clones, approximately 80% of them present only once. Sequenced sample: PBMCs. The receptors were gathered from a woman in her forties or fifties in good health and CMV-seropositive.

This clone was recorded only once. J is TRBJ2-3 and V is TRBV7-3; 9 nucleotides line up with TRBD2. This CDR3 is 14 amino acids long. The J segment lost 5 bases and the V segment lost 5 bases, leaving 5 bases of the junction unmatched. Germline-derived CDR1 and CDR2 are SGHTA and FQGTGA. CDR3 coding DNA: TGTGCCAGCAGCCGGCTAGCGGGGTTAGATACGCAGTATTTT. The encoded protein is CASSRLAGLDTQYF.

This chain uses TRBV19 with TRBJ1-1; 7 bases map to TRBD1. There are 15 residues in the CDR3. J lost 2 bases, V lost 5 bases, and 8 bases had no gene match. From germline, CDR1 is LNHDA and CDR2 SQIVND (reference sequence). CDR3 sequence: CASSPDRARNTEAFF. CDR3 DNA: TGTGCCAGTAGTCCTGACAGGGCCCGCAACACTGAAGCTTTCTTT.

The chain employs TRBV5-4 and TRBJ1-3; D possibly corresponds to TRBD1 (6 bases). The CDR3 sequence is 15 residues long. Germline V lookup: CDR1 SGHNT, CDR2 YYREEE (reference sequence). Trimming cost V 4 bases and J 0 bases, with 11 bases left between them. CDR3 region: CASSLPGASGNTIYF. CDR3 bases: TGTGCCAGCAGCCTCCCAGGGGCCTCTGGAAACACCATATATTTT.

As DNA, the CDR3 is TGTGCCTGGAGACGGGGGGAGGGCTACAATGAGCAGTTCTTC. Its translation is CAWRRGEGYNEQFF. J is TRBJ2-1 and V is TRBV30, with 7 bases lining up with TRBD2. Germline CDR1 and CDR2: GTSNPN and SVGIG (reference sequence). This CDR3 is 14 amino acids long. Trimming removed 3 bases from V and 3 bases from J; junction bases left unmatched: 5.

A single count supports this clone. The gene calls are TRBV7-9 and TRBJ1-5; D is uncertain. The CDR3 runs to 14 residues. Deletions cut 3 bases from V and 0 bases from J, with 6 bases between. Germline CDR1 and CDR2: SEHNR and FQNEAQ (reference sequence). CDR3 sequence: CASSFRNSNQPQHF. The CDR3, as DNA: TGTGCCAGCAGCTTCCGTAATAGCAATCAGCCCCAGCATTTT.

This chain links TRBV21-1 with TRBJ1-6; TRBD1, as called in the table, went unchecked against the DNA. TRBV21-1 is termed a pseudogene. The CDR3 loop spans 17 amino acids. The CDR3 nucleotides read TGTGCCAGCAGCAAAGACCCAGGGATTGTCTATAATTCACCCCTCCACTTT. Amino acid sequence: CASSKDPGIVYNSPLHF.

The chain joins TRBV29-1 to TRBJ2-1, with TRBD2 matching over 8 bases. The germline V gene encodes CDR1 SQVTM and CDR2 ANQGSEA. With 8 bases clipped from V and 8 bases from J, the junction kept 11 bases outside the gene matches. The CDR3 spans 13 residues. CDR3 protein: CSHPMTSVDEQFF. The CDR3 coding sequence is TGCAGCCACCCAATGACTAGCGTAGATGAGCAGTTCTTC.

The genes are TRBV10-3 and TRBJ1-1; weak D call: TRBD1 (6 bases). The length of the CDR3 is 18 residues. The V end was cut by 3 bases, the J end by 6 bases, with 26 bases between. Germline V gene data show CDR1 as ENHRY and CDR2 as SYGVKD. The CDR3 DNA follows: TGTGCCATCAGTGACCTCCCTGCACAGGGTGGCGACGCGTCTGAAGCTTTCTTT. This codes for CAISDLPAQGGDASEAFF.

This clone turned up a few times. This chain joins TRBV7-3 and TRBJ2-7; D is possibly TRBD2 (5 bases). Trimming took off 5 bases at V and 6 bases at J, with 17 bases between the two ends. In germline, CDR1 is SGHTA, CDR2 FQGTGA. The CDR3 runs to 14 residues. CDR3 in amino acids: CASSPSGPSREQYF. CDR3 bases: TGTGCCAGCAGCCCGAGCGGCCCTTCACGCGAGCAGTACTTC.

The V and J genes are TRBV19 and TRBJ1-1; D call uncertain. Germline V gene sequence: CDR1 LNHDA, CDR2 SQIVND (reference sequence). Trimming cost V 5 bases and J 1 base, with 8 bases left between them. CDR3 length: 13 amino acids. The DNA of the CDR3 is TGTGCCAGTAGTCGGGAATGGAACACTGAAGCTTTCTTT. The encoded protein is CASSREWNTEAFF.

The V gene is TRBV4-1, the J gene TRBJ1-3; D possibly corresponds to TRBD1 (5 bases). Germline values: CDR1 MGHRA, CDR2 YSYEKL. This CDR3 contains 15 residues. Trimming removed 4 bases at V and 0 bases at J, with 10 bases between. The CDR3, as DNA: TGCGCCAGCAGCCTACAGGTCGACTCTGGAAACACCATATATTTT. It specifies CASSLQVDSGNTIYF.

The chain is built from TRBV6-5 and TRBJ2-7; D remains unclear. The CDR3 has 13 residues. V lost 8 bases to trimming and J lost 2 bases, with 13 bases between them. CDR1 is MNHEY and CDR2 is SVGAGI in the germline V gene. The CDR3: CASFSERTYEQYF. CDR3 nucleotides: TGTGCCAGCTTTTCCGAGCGAACCTACGAGCAGTACTTC.

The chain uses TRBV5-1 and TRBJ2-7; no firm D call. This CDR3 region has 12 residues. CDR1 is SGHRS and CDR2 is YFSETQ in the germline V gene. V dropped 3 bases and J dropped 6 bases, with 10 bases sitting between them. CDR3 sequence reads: CASSSQPGEQYF. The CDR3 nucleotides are TGCGCCAGCAGCTCCCAACCGGGCGAGCAGTACTTC.

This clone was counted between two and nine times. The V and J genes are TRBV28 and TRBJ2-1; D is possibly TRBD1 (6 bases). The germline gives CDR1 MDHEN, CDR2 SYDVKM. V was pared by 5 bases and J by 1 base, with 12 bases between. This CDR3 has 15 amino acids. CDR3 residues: CASSRDKQSYNEQFF. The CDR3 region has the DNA TGTGCCAGCAGTCGGGACAAGCAATCCTACAATGAGCAGTTCTTC.

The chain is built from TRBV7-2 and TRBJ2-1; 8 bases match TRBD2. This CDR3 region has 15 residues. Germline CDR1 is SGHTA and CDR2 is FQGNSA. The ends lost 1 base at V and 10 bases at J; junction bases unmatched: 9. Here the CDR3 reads CASSLGVITGGEQFF. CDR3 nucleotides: TGTGCCAGCAGCTTAGGGGTTATAACGGGGGGGGAGCAGTTCTTC.

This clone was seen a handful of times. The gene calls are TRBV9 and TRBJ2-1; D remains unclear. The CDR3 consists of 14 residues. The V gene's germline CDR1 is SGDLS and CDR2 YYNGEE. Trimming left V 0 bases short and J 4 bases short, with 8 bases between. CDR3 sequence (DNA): TGTGCCAGCAGCGTAGAATACAGTTACAATGAGCAGTTCTTC. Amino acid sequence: CASSVEYSYNEQFF.

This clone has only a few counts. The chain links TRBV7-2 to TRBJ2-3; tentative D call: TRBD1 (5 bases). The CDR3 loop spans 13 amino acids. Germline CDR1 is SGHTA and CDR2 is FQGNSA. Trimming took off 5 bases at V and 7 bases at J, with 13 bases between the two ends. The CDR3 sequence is CASSQGVGNTQYF. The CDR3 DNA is TGTGCCAGCAGCCAAGGGGTGGGGAATACGCAGTATTTT. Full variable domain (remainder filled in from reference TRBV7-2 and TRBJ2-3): GAGVSQSPSNKVTEKGKDVELRCDPISGHTALYWYRQSLGQGLEFLIYFQGNSAPDKSGLPSDRFSAERTGGSVSTLTIQRTQQEDSAVYLCASSQGVGNTQYFGPGTRLTVL.

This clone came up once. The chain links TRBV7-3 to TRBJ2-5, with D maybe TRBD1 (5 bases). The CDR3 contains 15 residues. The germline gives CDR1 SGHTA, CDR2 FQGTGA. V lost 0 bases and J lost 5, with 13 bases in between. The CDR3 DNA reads TGTGCCAGCAGCTTAACGGGATCAAGGGGTGAGACCCAGTACTTC. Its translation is CASSLTGSRGETQYF.

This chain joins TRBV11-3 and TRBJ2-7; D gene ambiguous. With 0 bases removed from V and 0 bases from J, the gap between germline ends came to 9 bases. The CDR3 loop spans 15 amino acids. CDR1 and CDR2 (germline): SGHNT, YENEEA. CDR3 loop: CASSLDSQASYEQYF. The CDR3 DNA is TGTGCCAGCAGCTTAGACAGTCAGGCCTCCTACGAGCAGTACTTC.

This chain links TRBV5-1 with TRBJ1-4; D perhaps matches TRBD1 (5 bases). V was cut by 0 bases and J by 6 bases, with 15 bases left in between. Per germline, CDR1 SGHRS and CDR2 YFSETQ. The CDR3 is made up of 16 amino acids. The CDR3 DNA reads TGCGCCAGCAGCTTGGCCGATGGAGCGGGACATGAAAAACTGTTTTTT. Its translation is CASSLADGAGHEKLFF.

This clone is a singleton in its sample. This CDR3 reads CASSPPGLETQYF. CDR3 nucleotides: TGTGCCAGCAGCCCGCCGGGGTTAGAGACCCAGTACTTC. The chain is built from TRBV9 and TRBJ2-5; possibly TRBD2 for D (5 bases). Germline V lookup: CDR1 SGDLS, CDR2 YYNGEE. The V end was cut by 4 bases, the J end by 4 bases, with 11 bases between. CDR3 length equals 13 residues.